A selection of T cell receptor beta chains follows, all from one sample in a study of patients and donors after allogeneic stem cell transplantation. Via MiXCR, TCRdb re-called the RT-PCR reads, giving one row per CDR3 protein. This table has roughly 960,000 distinct CDR3 sequences, roughly 18% appearing once. Sequenced sample: blood, either unsorted or a sorted T cell fraction (not recorded which). The source is a human donor who was either an allogeneic HSCT recipient or a stem cell or donor lymphocyte infusion donor (not recorded which). It is not recorded whose cells these are; they may come from a transplant donor. CDR3s include the opening cysteine and the closing phenylalanine or tryptophan. D genes are given only for firm matches. Clone size is shown for a subset of rows, as once, few, many or a class of expanded clone.

>many|TRBJ2-1|TRBV5-1|NA
TGCGCCACTCGGCTGAGGGACGCCTCCTACAATGAGCAGTTCTTC
CATRLRDASYNEQFF
>NA|TRBJ2-1|TRBV20-1|TRBD2
TGCTGCATTTCTAGCGGGGGCTACAATGAGCAGTTCTTC
CCISSGGYNEQFF
>NA|TRBJ1-4|TRBV6-5|NA
TGTGCCAGCAGTTATAGTCAGGGAGTACAAAATGAAAAACTGTTTTTT
CASSYSQGVQNEKLFF
>NA|TRBJ2-1|TRBV11-2|TRBD2
TGTGCCAGCAGCTTGGACGGGACTAGCGGGAGAGGCGCCTACAATGAGCAGTTCTTC
CASSLDGTSGRGAYNEQFF
>NA|TRBJ2-5|TRBV5-1|TRBD2
TGCGCCAGCAGCGCTGGGACTAGCGGGGGGGGCCAAGAGACCCAGTACTTC
CASSAGTSGGGQETQYF
>few|TRBJ1-1|TRBV5-6|TRBD1
TGTGCCAGCAGCTTTACCAGGGGGCACGGCATTGAAGCTTTCTTT
CASSFTRGHGIEAFF
>few|TRBJ2-3|TRBV7-9|TRBD1
TGTGCCAGCAGCCCAGACAGGGGGGGGCCAGATACGCAGTATTTT
CASSPDRGGPDTQYF
>NA|TRBJ1-6|TRBV20-1|TRBD1
TGCAGTGCTAGAGACCTGATGACAGGGGGCAATTCACCCCTCCACTTT
CSARDLMTGGNSPLHF
>few|TRBJ2-7|TRBV10-3|NA
TGTGCCATCAGTGACCGGCAGGGCCACGAGCAGTACTTC
CAISDRQGHEQYF
>NA|TRBJ2-1|TRBV15|NA
TGTGCCACCAGCAGATCCGGGTATGAGCAGTTCTTC
CATSRSGYEQFF
>NA|TRBJ2-7|TRBV25-1|TRBD1
TGTGCCAGCGGGACAGCCTCCTACGAGCAGTACTTC
CASGTASYEQYF
>few|TRBJ2-2|TRBV6-1|TRBD1
TGTGCCAGCACTCTTCCGGGACAGGGGTTTAGAGGGGAGCTGTTTTTT
CASTLPGQGFRGELFF
>few|TRBJ2-7|TRBV19|NA
TGTGCCAGTAGTATAGCCGAAGACGAGCAGTACTTC
CASSIAEDEQYF
>NA|TRBJ2-2|TRBV29-1|NA
TGCAGCGTTCATCGGGAAAACACCGGGGAGCTGTTTTTT
CSVHRENTGELFF